A single sample gave rise to the 7 T cell receptor beta chains below, sequenced in a study of blood T cell repertoires in COVID-19 (dated by TCRdb to between 2020 and 2021). Library construction relied on the immunoSEQ multiplex PCR assay. TCRdb re-hosts the immuneACCESS table, in-frame sequences only. Its copies lack some clones; in the studies checked, an unresolved V gene accounts for under half of them, and the cause for the rest is not known. A total of around 280,000 clones appear in this sample, 85% to 90% of them only once. The biggest ten clones account for 1.7% of the sample. Material for sequencing was PBMCs or T cells enriched from blood (not recorded which). These receptors were taken from a woman aged 18-29 years with acute COVID-19.

The chain is built from TRBV28 and TRBJ1-5; 7 positions agree with TRBD1. The CDR3 is made up of 15 amino acids. In germline, CDR1 is MDHEN, CDR2 SYDVKM. Trimming removed 3 bases from V and 4 bases from J; junction bases left unmatched: 6. The CDR3 DNA sequence: TGTGCCAGCAGTTTCACAGGGGCACATAATCAGCCCCAGCATTTT. Translating it yields CASSFTGAHNQPQHF.

This chain uses TRBV28 with TRBJ1-5; tentatively, D is TRBD1 (5 bases). Trimming cost V 3 bases and J 7 bases, with 13 bases left between them. The CDR3 loop spans 14 amino acids. Per germline, CDR1 MDHEN and CDR2 SYDVKM. CDR3 nucleotides: TGTGCCAGCAGTTTTGTGCAGGGAATCCAGCCCCAGCATTTT. This codes for CASSFVQGIQPQHF.

The chain uses TRBV28 and TRBJ1-5; TRBD1 matches 12 bases. Germline trimming cut 2 bases from V and 7 bases from J; bases unmatched to any gene: 9. The CDR3 runs to 17 residues. Germline V CDR1 and CDR2: MDHEN, SYDVKM. The CDR3: CASSLAGTGGAGQPQHF. As DNA, the CDR3 is TGTGCCAGCAGTTTAGCCGGGACAGGGGGCGCGGGACAGCCCCAGCATTTT.

The genes are TRBV11-2 and TRBJ1-1; a possible D gene is TRBD1 (6 bases). Trimming took off 5 bases at V and 0 bases at J, with 13 bases between the two ends. The CDR3 runs 15 residues. Germline assignment: CDR1 SGHAT and CDR2 FQNNGV. Written as DNA, the CDR3 is TGTGCCAGCAGCGCCTACGGACAGTTGAACACTGAAGCTTTCTTT. Protein: CASSAYGQLNTEAFF.

This chain uses TRBV18 with TRBJ2-5; perhaps TRBD2 as D (6 bases). CDR1 and CDR2 from the germline V gene are KGHSH and LQKENI. V lost 2 bases and J lost 5, with 18 bases in between. The CDR3 extends over 16 amino acids. The CDR3 sequence: CASSPTRTGGEETQYF. The CDR3 DNA is TGTGCCAGCTCACCAACAAGAACAGGAGGGGAGGAGACCCAGTACTTC.

V and J are TRBV2 and TRBJ1-5; 8 positions agree with TRBD1. The CDR3 is 15 residues long. Germline CDR1 reads SNHLY; CDR2 reads FYNNEI. V was clipped by 7 bases and J by 0 bases; unmatched bases: 5. Here the CDR3 reads CASNRQGTSNQPQHF. In DNA, the CDR3 is TGTGCCAGCAACAGACAGGGGACTAGCAATCAGCCCCAGCATTTT.

V is TRBV5-1 and J is TRBJ1-5; possible D gene TRBD1, 5 bases. The CDR3 covers 15 residues. V was pared by 5 bases and J by 1 base, with 13 bases between. The germline gives CDR1 SGHRS, CDR2 YFSETQ. The CDR3 region has the DNA TGCGCCAGCAGACCTACGGGGGGAAGCAATCAGCCCCAGCATTTT. Protein: CASRPTGGSNQPQHF.